What follows are 12 T cell receptor beta chains derived from one specimen sequenced in a study of blood T cells in healthy people across ages. A sample-barcoded 5' primer and a J-beta primer mix were used in a second PCR of roughly 7 to 12 cycles. TCRdb reprocessed the 5' RACE reads via MiXCR and lists one record per CDR3 protein. In the table there are 850,000 to 1,100,000 distinct CDR3 sequences, roughly two fifths of which are singletons. The sample comprised blood. The receptors were sampled from a man aged 18-30 years in good health.

In DNA, the CDR3 is TGTGCCAGCAGCTTAGTAGCCTTGGGAACTGAAGCTTTCTTT. Protein product: CASSLVALGTEAFF. The V and J genes are TRBV5-6 and TRBJ1-1; D unresolved. Germline V CDR1 and CDR2: SGHDT, YYEEEE. CDR3 length equals 14 residues. V was shortened by 2 bases and J by 5 bases, with 13 bases between the two germline ends.

The chain is built from TRBV29-1 and TRBJ1-1; D call uncertain. The ends were cut back, 1 base at V and 3 bases at J, with 15 bases in the middle. The CDR3 contains 15 residues. Per germline, CDR1 SQVTM and CDR2 ANQGSEA. The CDR3 bases are TGCAGCGTTGAAGCTCGGAGGCCTATGGACACTGAAGCTTTCTTT. Translating it yields CSVEARRPMDTEAFF.

The chain recombines TRBV29-1 with TRBJ1-3, with D uncertain. The CDR3 contains 10 residues. V lost 4 bases and J lost 8, with 6 bases in between. Germline assignment: CDR1 SQVTM and CDR2 ANQGSEA. The CDR3: CSVASDTIYF. The CDR3 nucleotides read TGCAGCGTTGCGAGTGACACCATATATTTT.

J is TRBJ1-2 and V is TRBV7-2, with TRBD1 matching 9 bases. Trimming at V came to 5 bases and at J to 3 bases, leaving 7 bases not matched to a gene. There are 15 residues in the CDR3. Germline lookup yields CDR1 SGHTA and CDR2 FQGNSA. CDR3 DNA: TGTGCCAGCAGCCTTAGGACAGGGGAGGACTATGGCTACACCTTC. It is translated as CASSLRTGEDYGYTF.

This clonotype came up a few times. The chain is built from TRBV15 and TRBJ2-1; D ambiguous. CDR3 length: 13 amino acids. Germline CDR1 and CDR2: LNHNV and YYDKDF (reference sequence). V lost 0 bases, J lost 8 bases, and 8 bases lay in between. In DNA, the CDR3 is TGTGCCACCAGCAGAGATCGGAGCGATGAGCAGTTCTTC. This codes for CATSRDRSDEQFF.

This clonotype has ten or more counts. The chain recombines TRBV20-1 with TRBJ2-3; D unclear. This CDR3 is built from 12 residues. V gave up 7 bases and J gave up 3 bases, with 11 bases separating them. Germline V lookup: CDR1 DFQATT, CDR2 SNEGSKA (reference sequence). As DNA, the CDR3 is TGCAGTGGTGGACCTTGGACAGATACGCAGTATTTT. Protein product: CSGGPWTDTQYF.

The V gene is TRBV30, the J gene TRBJ1-2; D remains ambiguous. Germline-derived CDR1 and CDR2 are GTSNPN and SVGIG (reference sequence). V was shortened by 5 bases and J by 4 bases, with 20 bases between the two germline ends. The CDR3 extends over 15 amino acids. DNA for the CDR3: TGTGCCTGGGTCCACGAGGACGTCTATAGCTATGGCTACACCTTC. Protein: CAWVHEDVYSYGYTF. The entire variable domain, with the rest obtained from reference TRBV30 and TRBJ1-2, is as follows: SQTIHQWPATLVQPVGSPLSLECTVEGTSNPNLYWYRQAAGRGLQLLFYSVGIGQISSEVPQNLSASRPQDRQFILSSKKLLLSDSGFYLCAWVHEDVYSYGYTFGSGTRLTVV.

The J gene is TRBJ2-7, the V gene TRBV20-1, with 7 bases fitting TRBD1. Germline loops: CDR1 DFQATT, CDR2 SNEGSKA (reference sequence). The CDR3 contains 12 residues. V lost 7 bases and J lost 7; bases outside the gene matches: 10. The CDR3 bases are TGCAGTGGCTTGGTCAGGGGGAATGAGCAGTACTTC. Amino acid sequence: CSGLVRGNEQYF.

In its sample, this clonotype was seen a few times. The rearrangement joins TRBV7-8 to TRBJ2-1, with unresolved D. Trimming pared 0 bases from V and 13 bases from J, leaving 19 bases between. The CDR3 is 15 amino acids. Germline CDR1 SGHVS, CDR2 FQNEAQ. CDR3 in amino acids: CASSLAYSRPQDQFF. The CDR3 DNA sequence: TGTGCCAGCAGCTTAGCTTACTCAAGGCCCCAGGACCAGTTCTTC.

V is TRBV28 and J is TRBJ1-2; D is unclear. CDR3 size: 14 residues. From germline, CDR1 is MDHEN and CDR2 SYDVKM. Trimming stripped 6 bases from V and 4 bases from J, with 15 bases between. DNA for the CDR3: TGTGCCAGCAGCTCCCTGCCGGACCTCTATGGCTACACCTTC. Its protein is CASSSLPDLYGYTF.

This clonotype has more than one count but fewer than ten. The rearrangement uses TRBV7-2 and TRBJ2-1, with 12 nucleotides matching TRBD2. The germline V gene encodes CDR1 SGHTA and CDR2 FQGNSA. The V gene end was trimmed by 4 bases and the J gene end by 1 base; junction bases not matched to a gene: 5. The CDR3 covers 17 residues. The CDR3 nucleotides read TGTGCCAGCAGCTCCGGACTAGCGGGGATATCCTACAATGAGCAGTTCTTC. It yields the protein CASSSGLAGISYNEQFF.

Here the CDR3 DNA reads TGTGCCAGCAGTGGACGCCCGGGACAGTTTGGGCAAGAGACCCAGTACTTC. It encodes CASSGRPGQFGQETQYF. The chain has TRBV9 and TRBJ2-5; 7 bases are shared with TRBD1. V shed 5 bases and J 2 bases; nucleotides not matched to a gene: 15. The CDR3 is 17 residues long. Germline values: CDR1 SGDLS, CDR2 YYNGEE.